This T cell receptor beta chain emerged from a study of CD8 T cells in ankylosing spondylitis. Overall study results and limits: A motif in TCR beta, a set of roughly eight highly homologous variants, appeared characteristic of ankylosing spondylitis blood.

The CDR3 is 13 residues long. Per the germline V gene, CDR1 is ENHRY and CDR2 is SYGVKD. V lost 7 bases and J lost 6, with 10 bases in between. This clonotype was picked up a small number of times. Its antigen is unidentified. TCRdb re-called the 5' RACE reads with MiXCR, one entry per CDR3 protein. The sample has just under 550,000 distinct CDR3 sequences, 12% seen once. The clonotype originates from a male donor with ankylosing spondylitis. The rearrangement joins TRBV10-3 to TRBJ1-6; possibly TRBD1 for D (5 bases). Sequences were obtained from blood, either unsorted or a sorted T cell fraction (not recorded which). The CDR3 DNA follows: TGTGCCATCAAGGCGACAGTTAATTCACCCCTCCACTTT. As protein: CAIKATVNSPLHF.